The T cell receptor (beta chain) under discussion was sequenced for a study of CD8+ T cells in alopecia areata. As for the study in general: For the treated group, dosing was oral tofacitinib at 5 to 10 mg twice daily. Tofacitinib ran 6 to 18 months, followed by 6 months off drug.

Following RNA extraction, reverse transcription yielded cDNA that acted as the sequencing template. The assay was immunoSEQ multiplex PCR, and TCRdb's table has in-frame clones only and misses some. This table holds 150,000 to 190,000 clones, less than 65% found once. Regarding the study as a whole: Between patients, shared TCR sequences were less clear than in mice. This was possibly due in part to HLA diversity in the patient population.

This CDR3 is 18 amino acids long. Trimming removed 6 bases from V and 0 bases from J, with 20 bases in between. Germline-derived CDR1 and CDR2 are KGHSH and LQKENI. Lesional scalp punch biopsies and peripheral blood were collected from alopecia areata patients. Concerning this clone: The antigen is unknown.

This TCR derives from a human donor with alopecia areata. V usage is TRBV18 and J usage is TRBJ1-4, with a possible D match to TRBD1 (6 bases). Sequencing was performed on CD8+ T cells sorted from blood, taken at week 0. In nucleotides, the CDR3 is TGTGCCAGCTCTTCCAGGCGGACAGCTCAAGCAACTAATGAAAAACTGTTTTTT. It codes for CASSSRRTAQATNEKLFF.